This passage covers 5 T cell receptor beta chains from one sample sequenced in a study of cytomegalovirus exposure and HLA in healthy donors. Produced via immunoSEQ multiplex PCR; TCRdb's table is partial and in-frame only. The sample includes roughly 70,000 clones, roughly 95% seen only once; the top ten take over 2%. The sample consisted of PBMCs. The receptors were gathered from a man aged 18-30 years in good health and CMV-seronegative.

The rearrangement uses TRBV15 and TRBJ2-3; D may be TRBD2 (6 bases). Germline assignment: CDR1 LNHNV and CDR2 YYDKDF (reference sequence). This CDR3 is 16 amino acids long. With 2 bases removed from V and 2 bases from J, the gap between germline ends came to 14 bases. CDR3: CATSRPRGGVTDTQYF. CDR3 coding DNA: TGTGCCACCAGCAGACCCCGGGGCGGGGTCACAGATACGCAGTATTTT.

This clone was observed once. The chain employs TRBV28 and TRBJ1-6, with TRBD1 matching 9 bases. This CDR3 has 17 amino acids. CDR1 and CDR2 from the germline V gene are MDHEN and SYDVKM. The ends lost 5 bases at V and 9 bases at J; junction bases unmatched: 14. CDR3 region: CASSKPGQGLRSSPLHF. In nucleotides, the CDR3 is TGTGCCAGCAGTAAACCGGGACAGGGTCTGAGGAGTTCACCCCTCCACTTT.

This rearrangement joins TRBV6-1 to TRBJ2-1, with D perhaps TRBD1 (5 bases). This CDR3 region has 15 residues. Trimming stripped 1 base from V and 5 bases from J, with 12 bases between. Germline-derived CDR1 and CDR2 are MNHNS and SASEGT. CDR3 protein: CASSEGQGPHNEQFF. The CDR3 DNA reads as TGTGCCAGCAGTGAAGGGCAGGGTCCACACAATGAGCAGTTCTTC.

V usage is TRBV6-5 and J usage is TRBJ1-2; D call uncertain. V lost 5 bases, J lost 5 bases, and 9 bases lay in between. CDR3 length: 12 amino acids. Looked up from germline, CDR1 is MNHEY and CDR2 is SVGAGI. CDR3 sequence: CASSDLLYGYTF. CDR3 DNA sequence: TGTGCCAGCAGTGATTTACTATATGGCTACACCTTC.

The CDR3 DNA reads TGTGCCAGCCGCTACTCTTCCGGGGGTCGCTCCTACGAGCAGTACTTC. Translation gives CASRYSSGGRSYEQYF. This rearrangement joins TRBV6-5 to TRBJ2-7; tentative D call: TRBD2 (6 bases). This CDR3 is 16 amino acids long. V was trimmed by 8 bases and J by 0 bases, leaving 20 bases between them. The germline V gene has CDR1 MNHEY and CDR2 SVGAGI.